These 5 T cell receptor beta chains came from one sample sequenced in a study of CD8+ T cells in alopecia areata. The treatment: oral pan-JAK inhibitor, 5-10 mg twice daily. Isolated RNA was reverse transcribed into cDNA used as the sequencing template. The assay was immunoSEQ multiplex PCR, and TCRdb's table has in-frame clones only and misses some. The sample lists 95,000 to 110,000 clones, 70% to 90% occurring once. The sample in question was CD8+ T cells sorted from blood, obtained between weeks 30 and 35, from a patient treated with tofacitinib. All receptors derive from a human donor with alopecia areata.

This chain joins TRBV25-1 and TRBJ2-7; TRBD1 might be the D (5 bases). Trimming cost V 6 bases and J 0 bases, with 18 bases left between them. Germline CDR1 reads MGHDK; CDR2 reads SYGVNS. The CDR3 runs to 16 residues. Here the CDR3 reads CASSSQRGTFSYEQYF. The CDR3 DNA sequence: TGTGCCAGCAGCTCACAAAGGGGAACCTTCTCCTACGAGCAGTACTTC.

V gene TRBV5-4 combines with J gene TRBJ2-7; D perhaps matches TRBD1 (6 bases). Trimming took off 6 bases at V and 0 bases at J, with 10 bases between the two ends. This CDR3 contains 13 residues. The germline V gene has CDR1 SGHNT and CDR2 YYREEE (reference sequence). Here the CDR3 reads CASKDRNSYEQYF. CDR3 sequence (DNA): TGTGCCAGCAAGGACAGAAACTCCTACGAGCAGTACTTC.

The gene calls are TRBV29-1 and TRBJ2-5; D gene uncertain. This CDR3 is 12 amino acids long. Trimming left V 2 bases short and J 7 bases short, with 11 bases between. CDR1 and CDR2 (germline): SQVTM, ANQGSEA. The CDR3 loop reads CSVEPQPWTQYF. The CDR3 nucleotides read TGCAGCGTTGAACCGCAGCCTTGGACCCAGTACTTC.

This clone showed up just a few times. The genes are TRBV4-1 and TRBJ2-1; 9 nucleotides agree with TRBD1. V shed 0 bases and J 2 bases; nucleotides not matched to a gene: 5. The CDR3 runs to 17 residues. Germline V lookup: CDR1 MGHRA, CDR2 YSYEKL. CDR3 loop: CASSQDLRQGAYNEQFF. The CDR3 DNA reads TGCGCCAGCAGCCAAGATCTGAGACAGGGGGCCTACAATGAGCAGTTCTTC.

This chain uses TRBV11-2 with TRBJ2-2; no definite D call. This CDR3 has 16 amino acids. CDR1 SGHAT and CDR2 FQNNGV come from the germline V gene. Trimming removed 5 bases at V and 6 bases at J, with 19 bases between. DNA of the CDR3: TGTGCCAGCAGCATCCCCGGTGGCCGAAGGGCCGGGGAGCTGTTTTTT. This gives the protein CASSIPGGRRAGELFF.